Following are 12 T cell receptor beta chains from one sample sequenced in a study of blood T cells in healthy people across ages. A second PCR of about 7 to 11 cycles used a sample-barcoded 5' primer and a J-beta primer mix. TCRdb reprocessed the 5' RACE reads with MiXCR, giving one entry per CDR3 protein. The top ten hold over 10% of the sample, which has 650,000 to 1,000,000 distinct CDR3 sequences, around 36% seen once. The sample consisted of blood. Receptor source: a man between 18 and 35 years old in good health.

The gene calls are TRBV3-1 and TRBJ1-1, with 9 positions matching TRBD1. Looked up from germline, CDR1 is LGHDT and CDR2 is YNNKEL (reference sequence). The CDR3 is 15 amino acids. The junction had 8 bases not matched to a gene; V was cut back by 5 bases and J by 4 bases. The CDR3 reads CASSEWGQGGTEAFF. As DNA, the CDR3 is TGTGCCAGCAGCGAGTGGGGACAGGGAGGCACTGAAGCTTTCTTT. The variable domain in full, with the rest retrieved from reference TRBV3-1 and TRBJ1-1, is DTAVSQTPKYLVTQMGNDKSIKCEQNLGHDTMYWYKQDSKKFLKIMFSYNNKELIINETVPNRFSPKSPDKAHLNLHINSLELGDSAVYFCASSEWGQGGTEAFFGQGTRLTVV.

The V and J genes are TRBV4-1 and TRBJ2-7; 11 positions agree with TRBD2. The germline V gene encodes CDR1 MGHRA and CDR2 YSYEKL. This CDR3 region has 15 residues. The junction had 7 bases not matched to a gene; V was cut back by 3 bases and J by 6 bases. DNA for the CDR3: TGCGCCAGCAGCCATAAACTAGCGGGAGTTATCGAGCAGTACTTC. Translating gives CASSHKLAGVIEQYF.

Ten or more counts support this clonotype. This chain joins TRBV3-1 and TRBJ1-5; perhaps TRBD1 as D (6 bases). Deletions cut 0 bases from V and 2 bases from J, with 11 bases between. The CDR3 contains 16 residues. Germline CDR1 is LGHDT and CDR2 is YNNKEL (reference sequence). CDR3 sequence reads: CASSQDKAGGNQPQHF. In DNA, the CDR3 is TGTGCCAGCAGCCAAGATAAGGCAGGGGGCAATCAGCCCCAGCATTTT.

This clonotype was seen repeatedly, ten times or more. V gene TRBV10-3 combines with J gene TRBJ2-3; D gene ambiguous. This CDR3 has 15 residues. The germline gives CDR1 ENHRY, CDR2 SYGVKD. Trimming left V 6 bases short and J 0 bases short, with 13 bases between. The CDR3 region has the DNA TGTGCCATCAGCCGAGACAAGCGTAGCACAGATACGCAGTATTTT. Amino acids: CAISRDKRSTDTQYF.

A few counts support this clonotype. This rearrangement joins TRBV28 to TRBJ2-6; 10 positions match TRBD1. There are 20 residues in the CDR3. V was clipped by 6 bases and J by 0 bases; unmatched bases: 14. Germline loops: CDR1 MDHEN, CDR2 SYDVKM. This CDR3 reads CASSQAYGQGVFSGANVLTF. The CDR3 bases are TGTGCCAGCAGCCAAGCATACGGACAGGGGGTGTTCTCTGGGGCCAACGTCCTGACTTTC.

The CDR3 spells CAWSVGVSYEQYF. The CDR3 DNA reads TGTGCCTGGAGTGTAGGGGTTTCCTACGAGCAGTACTTC. The chain combines TRBV30 with TRBJ2-7, with D perhaps matching TRBD1 (5 bases). CDR1 and CDR2 from the germline V gene are GTSNPN and SVGIG (reference sequence). With 0 bases removed from V and 1 base from J, the gap between germline ends came to 7 bases. The CDR3 is made up of 13 amino acids.

The gene calls are TRBV3-1 and TRBJ1-2; TRBD1 agrees at 10 bases. CDR1 LGHDT and CDR2 YNNKEL come from the germline V gene (reference sequence). This CDR3 is built from 14 residues. The J segment lost 6 bases and the V segment lost 4 bases, leaving 5 bases of the junction unmatched. CDR3 sequence: CASSPGTGAHGYTF. DNA of the CDR3: TGTGCCAGCAGCCCTGGGACAGGGGCCCATGGCTACACCTTC.

V and J are TRBV5-1 and TRBJ2-1; 8 positions agree with TRBD2. Unmatched junction bases numbered 6, after V lost 7 bases and J lost 9 bases. The CDR3 totals 12 residues. Germline V gene sequence: CDR1 SGHRS, CDR2 YFSETQ. Here the CDR3 reads CASGSGVGEQFF. The DNA for the CDR3 is TGCGCCAGCGGTAGCGGGGTCGGTGAGCAGTTCTTC.

There are a few counts of this clonotype. This rearrangement joins TRBV7-9 to TRBJ2-3, with 8 bases fitting TRBD1. V lost 7 bases, J lost 3 bases, and 9 bases stayed unmatched. The CDR3 length is 15 residues. Germline values: CDR1 SEHNR, CDR2 FQNEAQ (reference sequence). This CDR3 reads CASTIGQGGTDTQYF. The CDR3 DNA reads TGTGCCAGCACAATAGGACAGGGCGGAACAGATACGCAGTATTTT.

The gene calls are TRBV30 and TRBJ2-4, with D unclear. The J call may be incorrect, as the DNA end agrees better with TRBJ2-7. CDR1 is GTSNPN and CDR2 is SVGIG in the germline V gene (reference sequence). This CDR3 has 13 residues. CDR3 in DNA: TGTGCCTGGAGTGTCAGATTAGCCTACGAGCAGTACTTC. Residues: CAWSVRLAYEQYF.

This clonotype was counted between two and nine times. The V call is TRBV11-3, the J call TRBJ2-3, with 7 bases matching TRBD1. This CDR3 is built from 16 residues. Germline assignment: CDR1 SGHNT and CDR2 YENEEA. V lost 5 bases and J lost 3; bases outside the gene matches: 11. The CDR3 loop is CASSTRQGQGTDTQYF. CDR3 nucleotides: TGTGCCAGCAGCACCCGACAGGGACAAGGGACAGATACGCAGTATTTT.

In this sample, this clonotype turned up many times. The V and J genes are TRBV29-1 and TRBJ1-2, with D unresolved. Germline V gene sequence: CDR1 SQVTM, CDR2 ANQGSEA. The V end lost 0 bases, the J end lost 6 bases, and 8 bases lay between the germline ends. This CDR3 comprises 12 residues. The CDR3 loop reads CSVEDRVNGYTF. CDR3 DNA sequence: TGCAGCGTTGAAGATCGAGTAAATGGCTACACCTTC.